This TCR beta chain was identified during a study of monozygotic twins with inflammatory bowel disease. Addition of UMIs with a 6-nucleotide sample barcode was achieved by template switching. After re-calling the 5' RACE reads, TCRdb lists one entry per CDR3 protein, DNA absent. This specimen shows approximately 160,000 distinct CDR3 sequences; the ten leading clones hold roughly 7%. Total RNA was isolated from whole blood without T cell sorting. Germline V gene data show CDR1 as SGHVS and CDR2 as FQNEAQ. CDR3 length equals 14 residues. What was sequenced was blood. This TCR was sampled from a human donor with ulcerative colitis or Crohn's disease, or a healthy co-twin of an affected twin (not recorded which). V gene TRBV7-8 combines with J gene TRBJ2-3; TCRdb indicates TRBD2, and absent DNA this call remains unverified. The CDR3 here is CASIGDSFTDTQYF.